These 13 T cell receptor beta chains share one sample of origin, sequenced in a study of human T cells and chemical hapten exposure. TCRdb ran MiXCR on the RACE reads and lists one entry per CDR3 protein. The sample shows 180,000 or so distinct CDR3 sequences, around 25% of them seen only once. Time point defined: patch test 3, about 24 weeks after DPC sensitization. Documented treatment: therapeutic diphenylcyclopropenone sensitization with weekly scalp DPC. The sequencing here drew on whole blood, taken in connection with sensitization to the hapten diphenylcyclopropenone (DPC). The source is a middle-aged woman with alopecia areata. Some clones in this sample may be carry-over from other donors' samples.

V and J are TRBV7-2 and TRBJ2-3; weak D call: TRBD2 (6 bases). The CDR3 is 16 amino acids. Germline-derived CDR1 and CDR2 are SGHTA and FQGNSA. Trimming pared 6 bases from V and 4 bases from J, leaving 20 bases between. The CDR3 nucleotides are TGTGCCAGCAGTGCCGGAGGGAGGCCGAGCGCAGATACGCAGTATTTT. Translated, it gives CASSAGGRPSADTQYF. Looking up the rest from reference TRBV7-2 and TRBJ2-3 gives the full variable domain: GAGVSQSPSNKVTEKGKDVELRCDPISGHTALYWYRQSLGQGLEFLIYFQGNSAPDKSGLPSDRFSAERTGGSVSTLTIQRTQQEDSAVYLCASSAGGRPSADTQYFGPGTRLTVL.

The chain joins TRBV4-1 to TRBJ2-5, with 7 bases identical to TRBD2. The V segment lost 2 bases and the J segment 1 base; nucleotides outside the gene matches: 22. The length of the CDR3 is 21 residues. In germline, CDR1 is MGHRA, CDR2 YSYEKL. In DNA, the CDR3 is TGCGCCAGCAGCCAATTGGTGGGTTTTAGACCCCAAAGGACTAGCCAAGAGACCCAGTACTTC. Amino acid sequence: CASSQLVGFRPQRTSQETQYF.

Points on this clonotype: One base away lies a much larger clone, so this may be a sequencing read error. This chain uses TRBV5-1 with TRBJ2-7; maybe TRBD2 (5 bases). Germline V gene data show CDR1 as SGHRS and CDR2 as YFSETQ. This CDR3 has 13 residues. CDR3 region: CASSVGFLGEQDF. The CDR3 DNA is TGCGCCAGCAGCGTGGGATTCCTGGGAGAGCAGGACTTC.

With regard to this clonotype: The junction shows a germline mismatch at one end, possibly a read error. The V call is TRBV3-1, the J call TRBJ1-6, with D perhaps matching TRBD1 (5 bases). The CDR3 is made up of 14 amino acids. Germline CDR1 reads LGHDT; CDR2 reads YNNKEL (reference sequence). The chain's CDR3 is CASIQGGGNSPLHF. The CDR3 DNA is TGTGCCAGCATCCAAGGTGGGGGGAATTCACCCCTCCACTTT.

This clonotype is a singleton in its sample. The chain employs TRBV6-6 and TRBJ2-5; D perhaps matches TRBD2 (6 bases). Germline V gives CDR1 MNHNY, CDR2 SVGAGI (reference sequence). The V end lost 4 bases, the J end lost 5 bases, and 17 bases lay between the germline ends. The CDR3 is 15 amino acids. The CDR3 spells CASSSASARPETQYF. CDR3 nucleotide sequence: TGTGCCAGCAGTTCCGCTAGCGCCCGGCCGGAGACCCAGTACTTC.

This clonotype appeared a few times. The chain carries TRBV28 and TRBJ2-7, with D possibly called TRBD1 or TRBD2 (5 bases each). The CDR3 covers 13 residues. The germline V gene encodes CDR1 MDHEN and CDR2 SYDVKM. V lost 6 bases and J 3 bases, leaving 12 bases between the germline ends. CDR3 DNA sequence: TGTGCCAGCAGACCGAGGGGCCTCTACGAGCAGTACTTC. It encodes CASRPRGLYEQYF. Looking up the rest from reference TRBV28 and TRBJ2-7 gives the full variable domain: DVKVTQSSRYLVKRTGEKVFLECVQDMDHENMFWYRQDPGLGLRLIYFSYDVKMKEKGDIPEGYSVSREKKERFSLILESASTNQTSMYLCASRPRGLYEQYFGPGTRLTVT.

V and J are TRBV7-9 and TRBJ2-1; 11 bases are shared with TRBD2. J was trimmed by 1 base and V by 5 bases; bases with no gene match: 4. This CDR3 has 16 residues. CDR1 and CDR2 (germline): SEHNR, FQNEAQ (reference sequence). The CDR3 loop reads CASSPTSGRSYNEQFF. In DNA form, the CDR3 reads TGTGCCAGCAGCCCAACTAGCGGGAGATCCTACAATGAGCAGTTCTTC.

The sample holds a few counts of this clonotype. This chain connects TRBV4-2 to TRBJ2-7, with D possibly being TRBD2 (5 bases). CDR1 LGHNA and CDR2 YNFKEQ come from the germline V gene. The CDR3 extends over 14 amino acids. Trimming stripped 0 bases from V and 4 bases from J, with 10 bases between. CDR3 amino acids: CASSQDGGVYEQYF. The CDR3 bases are TGTGCCAGCAGCCAAGATGGAGGAGTTTACGAGCAGTACTTC.

Only a few counts were recorded for this clonotype. V usage is TRBV7-2 and J usage is TRBJ2-2, with TRBD2 matching over 7 bases. CDR3 length: 13 amino acids. The V gene end was trimmed by 5 bases and the J gene end by 7 bases; junction bases not matched to a gene: 4. CDR1 and CDR2 (germline): SGHTA, FQGNSA. CDR3 protein: CASSHPGGGELFF. In nucleotides, the CDR3 is TGTGCCAGCAGCCACCCGGGGGGCGGGGAGCTGTTTTTT.

This clonotype showed up many times. Sequence at one end of the junction differs from germline and may be a read error. CDR3 residues: CASSLARGKGKGAEAFF. The CDR3 DNA reads as TGTGCTAGCAGCTTAGCTCGCGGAAAAGGGAAGGGCGCTGAAGCTTTCTTT. The gene calls are TRBV7-7 and TRBJ1-1; D call uncertain. The germline gives CDR1 SSHAT, CDR2 FNYEAQ (reference sequence). The CDR3 is 17 amino acids.

The V call is TRBV29-1, the J call TRBJ2-2; 10 bases fit TRBD1. The CDR3 length is 13 residues. Germline loops: CDR1 SQVTM, CDR2 ANQGSEA. Trimming at V came to 7 bases and at J to 6 bases, leaving 5 bases not matched to a gene. CDR3 DNA sequence: TGCAGCGCCGCCGGGACAGGGGCCGGGGAGCTGTTTTTT. Amino acid sequence: CSAAGTGAGELFF.

The chain couples TRBV9 to TRBJ1-2, with D unclear. Trimming took off 3 bases at V and 4 bases at J, with 7 bases between the two ends. CDR3 size: 12 residues. Germline V lookup: CDR1 SGDLS, CDR2 YYNGEE. CDR3 loop: CASSEGVYGYTF. CDR3 bases: TGTGCCAGCAGCGAGGGCGTCTATGGCTACACCTTC.

The chain carries TRBV6-2 or TRBV6-3 and TRBJ2-7; D could derive from TRBD1 or TRBD2 (5 bases each). The CDR3 contains 13 residues. V lost 2 bases to trimming and J lost 2 bases, with 7 bases between them. Germline CDR1 reads MNHEY; CDR2 reads SVGEGT. The CDR3: CASSYRDAYEQYF. CDR3 DNA sequence: TGTGCCAGCAGTTACAGGGACGCCTACGAGCAGTACTTC.